Listed below are T cell receptor beta chains from one sample, sequenced in a study of response to subunit inactivated influenza vaccine. TCRdb analysed the RT-PCR reads with MiXCR anew, one entry per CDR3 protein. The sample has 650,000 or so distinct CDR3 sequences; about 14% are singletons. The source was PBMCs from blood, collected about 14 days before vaccination. Source of these receptors: a man aged 50-59 years who received an inactivated influenza vaccine. Both conserved end residues are part of each CDR3. D genes are given only for firm matches. A row's size may be missing; if present it is once, few, many or a size class.

cdr3_aa,cdr3_nt,v_call,clone_size,d_call,cdr3_length,j_call
CASSSHRESTDTQYF,TGTGCCAGCAGTTCACACAGGGAGTCCACAGATACGCAGTATTTT,TRBV6-2/TRBV6-3,NA,NA,15,TRBJ2-3
CASSLGYQAQETQYF,TGTGCCAGCAGTTTAGGGTATCAGGCTCAAGAGACCCAGTACTTC,TRBV12-3/TRBV12-4,few,NA,15,TRBJ2-5
CASSEWQGDEQYF,TGCGCCAGCAGTGAGTGGCAGGGGGACGAGCAGTACTTC,TRBV10-1,NA,TRBD1,13,TRBJ2-7
CAWSVLSDTQYF,TGTGCCTGGAGTGTACTGTCAGATACGCAGTATTTT,TRBV30,few,NA,12,TRBJ2-3
CRPDGDRDADGYTF,TGCAGGCCCGACGGGGACAGGGATGCGGATGGCTACACCTTC,TRBV20-1,few,TRBD1,14,TRBJ1-2
CASSQTFTGSGANVLTF,TGCGCCAGCAGCCAAACATTTACAGGCTCTGGGGCCAACGTCCTGACTTTC,TRBV4-3,few,NA,17,TRBJ2-6
CASSQDPTGGYGYTF,TGCGCCAGCAGCCAAGATCCCACAGGCGGCTATGGCTACACCTTC,TRBV4-1,NA,NA,15,TRBJ1-2
CASSLKRPRVKGDTQYF,TGTGCCAGCAGCTTAAAAAGGCCCCGAGTTAAAGGGGATACGCAGTATTTT,TRBV7-8,NA,NA,17,TRBJ2-3
CASSQAGTGENEQFF,TGCGCCAGCAGCCAAGCCGGGACAGGGGAAAATGAGCAGTTCTTC,TRBV4-1,NA,TRBD1,15,TRBJ2-1
CASSLIGFRGATYNEQFF,TGTGCCAGCAGTTTAATAGGTTTCAGGGGAGCAACCTACAATGAGCAGTTCTTC,TRBV27,NA,NA,18,TRBJ2-1
CATSSDRVNTEAFF,TGTGCCACCAGCAGTGACAGGGTGAACACTGAAGCTTTCTTT,TRBV15,many,TRBD1,14,TRBJ1-1
CAISGTGSYEQYF,TGTGCCATCAGTGGGACAGGGTCCTACGAGCAGTACTTC,TRBV10-3,NA,TRBD1,13,TRBJ2-7
CSVRLGSYEQYF,TGCAGCGTTCGTCTAGGCTCCTACGAGCAGTACTTC,TRBV29-1,few,NA,12,TRBJ2-7
CASSADRGPYNEQFF,TGTGCCAGCAGTGCCGACAGGGGCCCCTACAATGAGCAGTTCTTC,TRBV2,few,TRBD1,15,TRBJ2-1
CAIMGNTGELFF,TGTGCCATCATGGGGAACACCGGGGAGCTGTTTTTT,TRBV10-3,few,NA,12,TRBJ2-2
CSATRDSYEQYF,TGCAGTGCCACCCGGGACAGCTACGAGCAGTACTTC,TRBV20-1,NA,TRBD1,12,TRBJ2-7
CASSLVGAPNTGELFF,TGTGCCAGCAGCTTAGTGGGAGCGCCGAACACCGGGGAGCTGTTTTTT,TRBV7-7,NA,NA,16,TRBJ2-2
CSARSDSNQPQHF,TGCAGTGCTAGAAGTGATAGCAATCAGCCCCAGCATTTT,TRBV20-1,many,NA,13,TRBJ1-5
CSARVGRGRTEAFF,TGCAGTGCTAGAGTAGGCAGGGGGCGGACTGAAGCTTTCTTT,TRBV20-1,NA,TRBD1,14,TRBJ1-1
CSARGHTKYTGELFF,TGCAGTGCTAGAGGCCACACTAAGTACACCGGGGAGCTGTTTTTT,TRBV20-1,few,NA,15,TRBJ2-2
CASSSWTVQETQYF,TGTGCCAGCAGTTCCTGGACAGTACAAGAGACCCAGTACTTC,TRBV6-2/TRBV6-3,few,NA,14,TRBJ2-5
CATSDSQRTGELFF,TGTGCCACCAGTGATTCCCAACGCACCGGGGAGCTGTTTTTT,TRBV24-1,many,NA,14,TRBJ2-2
CSAWDLYNEQFF,TGCAGCGCTTGGGACTTGTACAATGAGCAGTTCTTC,TRBV29-1,NA,NA,12,TRBJ2-1
CASGASQGFITEAFF,TGTGCCAGCGGAGCATCACAGGGGTTCATCACTGAAGCTTTCTTT,TRBV5-6,few,TRBD1,15,TRBJ1-1
CASSSENYGYTF,TGTGCCAGCAGCTCCGAGAACTATGGCTACACCTTC,TRBV7-2,many,NA,12,TRBJ1-2
CASSYSGLAGITGELFF,TGTGCCAGCAGTTACTCGGGACTAGCGGGAATCACCGGGGAGCTGTTTTTT,TRBV6-5,few,TRBD2,17,TRBJ2-2
CASSWDRGYYEQYF,TGTGCCAGCAGTTGGGACAGGGGATACTACGAGCAGTACTTC,TRBV12-3/TRBV12-4,NA,TRBD1,14,TRBJ2-7
CASSVVQSGGDTQYF,TGTGCCAGCAGCGTAGTCCAGAGCGGGGGGGATACGCAGTATTTT,TRBV9,NA,TRBD2,15,TRBJ2-3
CASSVGSNTEAFF,TGTGCCAGCAGCGTAGGTTCGAACACTGAAGCTTTCTTT,TRBV9,NA,NA,13,TRBJ1-1
CASSESRGQREQFF,TGTGCCAGCAGTGAATCGCGCGGACAACGCGAGCAGTTCTTC,TRBV6-1,few,NA,14,TRBJ2-1
CSAGARTGQLGADTQYF,TGCAGTGCTGGGGCCAGGACAGGGCAATTAGGTGCAGATACGCAGTATTTT,TRBV20-1,few,TRBD1,17,TRBJ2-3
CASSTITRGTYNEQFF,TGTGCCAGCAGCACCATTACCAGAGGGACATACAATGAGCAGTTCTTC,TRBV28,many,NA,16,TRBJ2-1
CAISALDNEQFF,TGTGCCATCAGTGCCCTCGACAATGAGCAGTTCTTC,TRBV10-3,many,NA,12,TRBJ2-1
CASSVGAAMNTEAFF,TGTGCCAGCAGCGTAGGGGCAGCCATGAACACTGAAGCTTTCTTT,TRBV9,few,NA,15,TRBJ1-1
CASSLSDPQSDTQYF,TGCGCCAGCAGCTTGAGTGACCCCCAGTCAGATACGCAGTATTTT,TRBV5-1,few,NA,15,TRBJ2-3
CASSYSSPNTEAFF,TGTGCCAGCAGTTACTCGAGTCCGAACACTGAAGCTTTCTTT,TRBV6-5,few,NA,14,TRBJ1-1
CASSSQGPSSYEQYF,TGTGCCAGCAGCTCCCAGGGCCCCAGCTCCTACGAGCAGTACTTC,TRBV5-5,few,NA,15,TRBJ2-7
CASSLNIAGEQFF,TGTGCCAGCAGCTTAAACATAGCAGGGGAGCAGTTCTTC,TRBV7-3,many,NA,13,TRBJ2-1
CASSLYGGLAKNIQYF,TGCGCCAGCAGCTTGTACGGGGGATTAGCCAAAAACATTCAGTACTTC,TRBV5-1,few,NA,16,TRBJ2-4
CASRPKSRPQETQYF,TGTGCCAGCAGACCGAAAAGTAGACCCCAAGAGACCCAGTACTTC,TRBV12-3/TRBV12-4,few,NA,15,TRBJ2-5
CASSDVARGLSYEQYF,TGTGCCAGCAGTGACGTGGCCAGGGGGCTTTCCTACGAGCAGTACTTC,TRBV6-1,few,TRBD1,16,TRBJ2-7
CASSPITSGSTPDTQYF,TGTGCCAGCAGTCCGATCACTAGCGGGAGTACCCCAGATACGCAGTATTTT,TRBV6-1,few,TRBD2,17,TRBJ2-3
CASSWGVNTEAFF,TGTGCCAGCAGCTGGGGGGTAAACACTGAAGCTTTCTTT,TRBV5-5,many,NA,13,TRBJ1-1
CASSPTGARGYTF,TGTGCCAGCAGTCCGACAGGGGCGAGGGGCTACACCTTC,TRBV6-1,NA,TRBD1,13,TRBJ1-2
CASGWRRDSNQPQHF,TGTGCCAGCGGTTGGAGGAGGGATAGCAATCAGCCCCAGCATTTT,TRBV6-5,few,NA,15,TRBJ1-5
CASSLGSTGPGGYTF,TGCGCCAGCAGCCTGGGGTCCACAGGGCCTGGCGGCTACACCTTC,TRBV5-1,NA,NA,15,TRBJ1-2
CASSQGRTGGHQETQYF,TGTGCCAGCAGCCAAGGTCGGACAGGGGGCCACCAAGAGACCCAGTACTTC,TRBV14,few,TRBD1,17,TRBJ2-5
CASSPYRTEGSGNTIYF,TGTGCCAGCAGTCCCTATAGGACTGAAGGCTCTGGAAACACCATATATTTT,TRBV12-3/TRBV12-4,once,NA,17,TRBJ1-3
CAIRQSVANDNSPLHF,TGTGCCATCAGGCAGTCCGTCGCAAATGATAATTCACCCCTCCACTTT,TRBV10-3,few,NA,16,TRBJ1-6
CASSFAGETQYF,TGTGCCAGCAGCTTCGCGGGAGAGACCCAGTACTTC,TRBV7-9,NA,NA,12,TRBJ2-5
CASSFSGTDQVEQYF,TGTGCCAGCAGCTTTTCCGGGACAGACCAAGTCGAGCAGTACTTC,TRBV7-8,few,TRBD1,15,TRBJ2-7
CASSSGERDLNEQFF,TGTGCCAGCAGCTCGGGAGAAAGGGACCTCAATGAGCAGTTCTTC,TRBV5-5,NA,NA,15,TRBJ2-1
CASSSQRDTQYF,TGTGCCAGCAGTTCACAGCGAGATACGCAGTATTTT,TRBV12-3/TRBV12-4,NA,NA,12,TRBJ2-3
CASSLVSGSGTDTQYF,TGTGCCAGCAGTTTAGTGTCTGGGAGCGGCACAGATACGCAGTATTTT,TRBV12-3/TRBV12-4,NA,NA,16,TRBJ2-3
CASSQVEGTSGTTDTQYF,TGCGCCAGCAGCCAAGTTGAAGGGACTAGCGGGACTACAGATACGCAGTATTTT,TRBV4-3,NA,TRBD2,18,TRBJ2-3
CASSLSVLSPLHF,TGTGCCAGCAGTTTATCGGTCCTTTCACCCCTCCACTTT,TRBV27,few,NA,13,TRBJ1-6
CASSGGTGSRTDTQYF,TGCGCCAGCAGCGGAGGGACAGGGTCTCGCACAGATACGCAGTATTTT,TRBV5-1,few,TRBD1,16,TRBJ2-3
CASSKIQGAAEKLFF,TGTGCCAGCAGTAAAATACAGGGGGCGGCTGAAAAACTGTTTTTT,TRBV6-1,few,TRBD1,15,TRBJ1-4